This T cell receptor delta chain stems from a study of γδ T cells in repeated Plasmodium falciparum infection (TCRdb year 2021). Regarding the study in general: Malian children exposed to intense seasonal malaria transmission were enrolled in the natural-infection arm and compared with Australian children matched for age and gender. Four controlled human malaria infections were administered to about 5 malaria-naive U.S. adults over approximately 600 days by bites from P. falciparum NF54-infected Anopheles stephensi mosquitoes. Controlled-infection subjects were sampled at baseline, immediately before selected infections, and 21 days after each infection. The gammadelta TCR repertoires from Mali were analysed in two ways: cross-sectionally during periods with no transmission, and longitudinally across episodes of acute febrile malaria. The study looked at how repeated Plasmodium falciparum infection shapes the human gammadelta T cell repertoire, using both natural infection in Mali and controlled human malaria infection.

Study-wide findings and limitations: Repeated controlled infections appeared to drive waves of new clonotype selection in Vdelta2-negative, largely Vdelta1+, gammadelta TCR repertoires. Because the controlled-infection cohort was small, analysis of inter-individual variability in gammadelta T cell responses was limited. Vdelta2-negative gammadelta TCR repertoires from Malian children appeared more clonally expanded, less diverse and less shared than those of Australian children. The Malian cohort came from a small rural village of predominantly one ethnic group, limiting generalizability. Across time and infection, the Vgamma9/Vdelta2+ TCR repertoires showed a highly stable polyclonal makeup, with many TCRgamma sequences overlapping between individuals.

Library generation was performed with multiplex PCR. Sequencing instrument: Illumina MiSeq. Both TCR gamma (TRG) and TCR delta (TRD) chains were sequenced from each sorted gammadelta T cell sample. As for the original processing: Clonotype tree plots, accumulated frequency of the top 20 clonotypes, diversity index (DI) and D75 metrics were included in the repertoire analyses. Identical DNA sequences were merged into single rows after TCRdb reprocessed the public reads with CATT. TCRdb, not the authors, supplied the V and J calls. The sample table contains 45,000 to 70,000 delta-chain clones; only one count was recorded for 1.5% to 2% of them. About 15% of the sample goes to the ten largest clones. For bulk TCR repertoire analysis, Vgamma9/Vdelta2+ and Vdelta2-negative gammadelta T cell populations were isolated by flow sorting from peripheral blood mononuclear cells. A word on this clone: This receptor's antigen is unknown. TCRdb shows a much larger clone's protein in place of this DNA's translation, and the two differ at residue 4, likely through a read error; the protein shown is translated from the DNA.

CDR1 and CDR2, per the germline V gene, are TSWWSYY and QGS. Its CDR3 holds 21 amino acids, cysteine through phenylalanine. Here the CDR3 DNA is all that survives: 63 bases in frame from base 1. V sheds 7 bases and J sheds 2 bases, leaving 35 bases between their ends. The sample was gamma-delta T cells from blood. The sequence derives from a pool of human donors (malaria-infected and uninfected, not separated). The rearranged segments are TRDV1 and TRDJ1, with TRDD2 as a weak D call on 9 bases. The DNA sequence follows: TGTGCTCTTGAGGCCGAATCCTTCCTACTAGGCGGGATACGCGGAACCGATAAACTCATCTTT. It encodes CALEAESFLLGGIRGTDKLIF.